This passage covers 11 T cell receptor beta chains from one sample sequenced in a study of cytomegalovirus exposure and HLA in healthy donors. Researchers ran the PCR with 60 Vbeta and 13 Jbeta primers. The data were produced by immunoSEQ multiplex PCR, yet TCRdb's version contains in-frame clones alone and is incomplete. The table records about 140,000 clones, over 70% of them present only once. Sequencing used PBMCs. These receptor sequences come from a young man in good health and CMV-seronegative.

This chain uses TRBV9 with TRBJ2-7; 10 bases align to TRBD1. J lost 6 bases, V lost 3 bases, and 3 bases had no gene match. The CDR3 length is 13 residues. Germline CDR1 reads SGDLS; CDR2 reads YYNGEE. The CDR3: CASSGRTGGEQYF. Here the CDR3 DNA reads TGTGCCAGCAGCGGTAGGACAGGGGGCGAGCAGTACTTC. The full variable domain, with the rest looked up from reference TRBV9 and TRBJ2-7, is DSGVTQTPKHLITATGQRVTLRCSPRSGDLSVYWYQQSLDQGLQFLIQYYNGEERAKGNILERFSAQQFPDLHSELNLSSLELGDSALYFCASSGRTGGEQYFGPGTRLTVT.

The chain has TRBV22-1 and TRBJ2-7; the table names TRBD2, a call not compared with the DNA. TRBV22-1 is a pseudogene. The CDR3 sequence is 16 residues long. Here the CDR3 DNA reads TGTCCTGGGAGCCATGGAGGAGAGACTTCGATCTACGAGCAGTACTTC. Translating gives CPGSHGGETSIYEQYF.

V usage is TRBV28 and J usage is TRBJ2-1; D might be TRBD2 (6 bases). The V end lost 7 bases, the J end lost 7 bases, and 14 bases lay between the germline ends. The V gene's germline CDR1 is MDHEN and CDR2 SYDVKM. This CDR3 is 13 amino acids long. In DNA, the CDR3 is TGTGCCAGCATGGCGCTAGCGAGGAATGAGCAGTTCTTC. Translating gives CASMALARNEQFF.

This clone was seen only a few times. The genes are TRBV29-1 and TRBJ2-1; the D gene is possibly TRBD2 (5 bases). The CDR3 runs 15 residues. Trimming pared 7 bases from V and 0 bases from J, leaving 16 bases between. CDR1 is SQVTM, CDR2 ANQGSEA, per germline. The CDR3 DNA sequence: TGCAGCGCCCCACGAGCGGCCAGCTCCTACAATGAGCAGTTCTTC. This encodes CSAPRAASSYNEQFF.

V is TRBV4-2 and J is TRBJ1-2, with a possible D match to TRBD1 (6 bases). CDR1 and CDR2 from the germline V gene are LGHNA and YNFKEQ. V gave up 2 bases and J gave up 4 bases, with 17 bases separating them. This CDR3 is built from 16 residues. CDR3 sequence: CASSQPAAGARYGYTF. CDR3 DNA: TGTGCCAGCAGCCAACCGGCGGCGGGGGCCCGCTATGGCTACACCTTC.

This sequence joins TRBV9 and TRBJ2-7, with 10 positions matching TRBD1. Unmatched junction bases numbered 10, after V lost 5 bases and J lost 2 bases. In germline, CDR1 is SGDLS, CDR2 YYNGEE. CDR3 length: 16 residues. CDR3 nucleotides: TGTGCCAGCAGTGCCTCCGGGACAGGGGCCCCCTACGAGCAGTACTTC. Its protein is CASSASGTGAPYEQYF.

The genes are TRBV6-1 and TRBJ2-7; the match to TRBD1 covers 7 bases. The CDR3 contains 15 residues. V lost 0 bases to trimming and J lost 1 base; unmatched junction nucleotides: 3. Germline CDR1 MNHNS, CDR2 SASEGT. The DNA of the CDR3 is TGTGCCAGCAGTGAAGCTTTGGGACAGTCCTACGAGCAGTACTTC. Protein: CASSEALGQSYEQYF.

V is TRBV27 and J is TRBJ2-1; 12 nucleotides line up with TRBD2. The germline V gene has CDR1 MNHEY and CDR2 SMNVEV (reference sequence). This CDR3 is 19 amino acids long. V lost 3 bases, J lost 0 bases, and 9 bases stayed unmatched. This chain's CDR3 is CASSFFLAGGPGSYNEQFF. The CDR3 nucleotides read TGTGCCAGCAGTTTTTTTCTAGCGGGAGGGCCGGGCTCCTACAATGAGCAGTTCTTC.

The sample holds a few counts of this clone. The gene calls are TRBV28 and TRBJ2-3; D gene uncertain. Between the trimmed V and J ends, which lost 3 bases and 5 bases, there was a span of 15 bases. Germline loops: CDR1 MDHEN, CDR2 SYDVKM. The CDR3 extends over 15 amino acids. The CDR3 loop is CASSLADGLGDTQYF. The CDR3 DNA reads TGTGCCAGCAGTTTGGCGGATGGATTAGGAGATACGCAGTATTTT.

The chain has TRBV7-9 and TRBJ1-3; no clear D. Germline CDR1 SEHNR, CDR2 FQNEAQ (reference sequence). The CDR3 is 15 residues long. V gave up 1 base and J gave up 0 bases, with 7 bases separating them. The DNA for the CDR3 is TGTGCCAGCAGCTTAGGGACTAGCTCTGGAAACACCATATATTTT. This translates into CASSLGTSSGNTIYF.

The table lists this clone with a few counts. The rearrangement links TRBV4-1 to TRBJ2-3; D is perhaps TRBD1 (5 bases). Germline V gene data show CDR1 as MGHRA and CDR2 as YSYEKL. V was pared by 3 bases and J by 11 bases, with 12 bases between. The CDR3 length is 12 residues. The CDR3 loop reads CASSHVTQGQYF. The DNA for the CDR3 is TGCGCCAGCAGCCATGTGACCCAGGGGCAGTATTTT.